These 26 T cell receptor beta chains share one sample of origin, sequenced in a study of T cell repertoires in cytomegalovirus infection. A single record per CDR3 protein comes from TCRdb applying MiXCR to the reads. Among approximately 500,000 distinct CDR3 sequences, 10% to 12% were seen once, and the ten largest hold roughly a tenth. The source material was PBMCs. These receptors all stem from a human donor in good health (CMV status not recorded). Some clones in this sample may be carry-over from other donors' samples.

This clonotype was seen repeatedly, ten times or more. The CDR3 is CSARGTSGGAGEQYF. CDR3 sequence (DNA): TGCAGTGCTAGGGGAACTAGCGGGGGGGCGGGCGAGCAGTACTTC. The V gene is TRBV20-1, the J gene TRBJ2-7; 13 bases match TRBD2. Germline assignment: CDR1 DFQATT and CDR2 SNEGSKA (reference sequence). The J segment lost 6 bases and the V segment lost 3 bases, leaving 8 bases of the junction unmatched. There are 15 residues in the CDR3.

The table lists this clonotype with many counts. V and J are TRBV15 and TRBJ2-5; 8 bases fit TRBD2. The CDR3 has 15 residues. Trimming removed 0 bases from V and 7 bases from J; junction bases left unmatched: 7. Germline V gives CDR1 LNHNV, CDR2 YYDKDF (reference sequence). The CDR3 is CATSRDRSGSLTQYF. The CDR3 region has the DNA TGTGCCACCAGCAGAGATCGCAGCGGGAGTTTGACCCAGTACTTC.

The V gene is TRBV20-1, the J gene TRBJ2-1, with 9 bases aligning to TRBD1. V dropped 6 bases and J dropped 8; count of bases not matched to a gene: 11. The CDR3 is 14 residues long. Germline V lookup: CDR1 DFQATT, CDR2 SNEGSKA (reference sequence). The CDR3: CSAIPGQGADEQFF. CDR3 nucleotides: TGCAGTGCGATACCGGGACAGGGAGCTGATGAGCAGTTCTTC.

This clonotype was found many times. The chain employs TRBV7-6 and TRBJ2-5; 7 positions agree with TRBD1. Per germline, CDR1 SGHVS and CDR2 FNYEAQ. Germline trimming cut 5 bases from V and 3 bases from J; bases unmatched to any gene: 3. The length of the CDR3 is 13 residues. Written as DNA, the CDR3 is TGTGCCAGCAGCCAGGACAGGAAAGAGACCCAGTACTTC. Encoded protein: CASSQDRKETQYF.

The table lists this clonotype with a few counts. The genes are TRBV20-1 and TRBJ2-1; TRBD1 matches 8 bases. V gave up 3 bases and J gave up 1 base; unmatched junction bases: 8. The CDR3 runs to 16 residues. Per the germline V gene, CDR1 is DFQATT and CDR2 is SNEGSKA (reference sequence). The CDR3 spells CSASERDRISYNEQFF. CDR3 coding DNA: TGCAGTGCTAGCGAACGGGACAGGATTTCCTACAATGAGCAGTTCTTC.

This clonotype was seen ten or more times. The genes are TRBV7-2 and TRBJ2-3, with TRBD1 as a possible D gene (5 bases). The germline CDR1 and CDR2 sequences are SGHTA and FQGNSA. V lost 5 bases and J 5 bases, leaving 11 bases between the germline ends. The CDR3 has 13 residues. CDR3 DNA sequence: TGTGCCAGCAGCCCCCTAAGGGGAGATACGCAGTATTTT. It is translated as CASSPLRGDTQYF.

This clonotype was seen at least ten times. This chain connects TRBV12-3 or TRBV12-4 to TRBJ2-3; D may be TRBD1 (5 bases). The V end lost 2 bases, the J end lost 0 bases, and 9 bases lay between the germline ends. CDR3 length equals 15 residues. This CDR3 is CASSLSQGSTDTQYF. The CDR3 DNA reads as TGTGCCAGCAGTTTATCTCAGGGTAGCACAGATACGCAGTATTTT.

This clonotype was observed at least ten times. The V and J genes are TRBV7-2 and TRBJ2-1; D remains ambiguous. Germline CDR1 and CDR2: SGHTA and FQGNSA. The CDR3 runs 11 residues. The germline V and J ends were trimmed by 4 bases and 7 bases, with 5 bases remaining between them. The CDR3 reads CASSSMNEQFF. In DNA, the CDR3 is TGTGCCAGCAGCTCCATGAATGAGCAGTTCTTC.

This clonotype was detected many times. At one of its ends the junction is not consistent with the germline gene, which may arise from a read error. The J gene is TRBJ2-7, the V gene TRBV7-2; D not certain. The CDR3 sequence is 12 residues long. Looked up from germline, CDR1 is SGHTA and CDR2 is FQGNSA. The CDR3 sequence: CASSSTSGRLFF. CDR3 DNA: TGTGCCAGCAGTTCAACCTCAGGACGGTTATTCTTC.

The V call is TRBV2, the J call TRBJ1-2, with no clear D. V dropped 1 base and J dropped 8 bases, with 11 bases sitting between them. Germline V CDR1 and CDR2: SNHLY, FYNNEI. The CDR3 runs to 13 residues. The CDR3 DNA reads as TGTGCCAGCAGTGAAGGGCCCGGTCGAGGCTACACCTTC. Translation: CASSEGPGRGYTF.

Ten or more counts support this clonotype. CDR3 sequence reads: CSAQRGGGWGSTDTQYF. The CDR3 DNA follows: TGCAGTGCCCAGAGGGGCGGGGGATGGGGTAGCACAGATACGCAGTATTTT. J is TRBJ2-3 and V is TRBV20-1; 7 nucleotides align to TRBD2. CDR3 size: 17 residues. Trimming cost V 6 bases and J 0 bases; bases outside gene matches: 15. Germline CDR1 reads DFQATT; CDR2 reads SNEGSKA (reference sequence).

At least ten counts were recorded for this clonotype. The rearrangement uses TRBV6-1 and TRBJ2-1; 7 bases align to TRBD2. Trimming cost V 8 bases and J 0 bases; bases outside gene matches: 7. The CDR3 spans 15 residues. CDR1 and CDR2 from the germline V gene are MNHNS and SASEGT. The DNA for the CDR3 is TGTGCCAGCTTCGGGACTATTAGCTCCTACAATGAGCAGTTCTTC. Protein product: CASFGTISSYNEQFF.

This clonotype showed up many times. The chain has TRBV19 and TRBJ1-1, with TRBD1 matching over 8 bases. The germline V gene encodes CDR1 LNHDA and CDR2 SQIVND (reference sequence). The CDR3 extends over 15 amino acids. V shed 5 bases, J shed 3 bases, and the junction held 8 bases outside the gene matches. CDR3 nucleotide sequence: TGTGCCAGTAGTTTTCGGACAGGGAGGCACACTGAAGCTTTCTTT. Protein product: CASSFRTGRHTEAFF.

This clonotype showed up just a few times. The CDR3 reads CASSLAARANNEQFF. CDR3 DNA: TGTGCCAGCAGCTTAGCCGCCAGAGCCAACAATGAGCAGTTCTTC. V and J are TRBV7-9 and TRBJ2-1; D is undetermined. The CDR3 loop spans 15 amino acids. V gave up 0 bases and J gave up 5 bases, with 11 bases separating them. The germline V gene encodes CDR1 SEHNR and CDR2 FQNEAQ (reference sequence).

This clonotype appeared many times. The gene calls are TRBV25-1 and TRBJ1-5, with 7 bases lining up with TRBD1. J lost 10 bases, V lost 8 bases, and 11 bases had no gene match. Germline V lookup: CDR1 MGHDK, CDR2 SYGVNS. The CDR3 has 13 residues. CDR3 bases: TGTGCCAGCCAGGGGGACGGACTCTCCCCCCAGCATTTT. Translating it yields CASQGDGLSPQHF.

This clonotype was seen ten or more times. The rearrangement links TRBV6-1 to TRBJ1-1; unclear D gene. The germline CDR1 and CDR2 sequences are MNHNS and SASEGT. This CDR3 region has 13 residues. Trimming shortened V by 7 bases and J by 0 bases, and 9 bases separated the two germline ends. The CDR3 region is CASKKLMNTEAFF. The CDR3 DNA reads TGTGCCAGCAAGAAGCTCATGAACACTGAAGCTTTCTTT.

CDR3 sequence reads: CASSSGKSYGYTF. In nucleotides, the CDR3 is TGTGCCAGCAGCTCGGGAAAATCCTATGGCTACACCTTC. The chain uses TRBV7-9 and TRBJ1-2; D not certain. There are 13 residues in the CDR3. Germline V CDR1 and CDR2: SEHNR, FQNEAQ (reference sequence). V was pared by 4 bases and J by 4 bases, with 10 bases between.

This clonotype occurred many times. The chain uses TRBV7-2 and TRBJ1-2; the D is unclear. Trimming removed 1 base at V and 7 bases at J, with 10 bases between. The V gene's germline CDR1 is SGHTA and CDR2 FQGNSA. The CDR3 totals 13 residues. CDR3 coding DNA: TGTGCCAGCAGCTTAGATCCGGGTGCTGGCTACACCTTC. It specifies CASSLDPGAGYTF.

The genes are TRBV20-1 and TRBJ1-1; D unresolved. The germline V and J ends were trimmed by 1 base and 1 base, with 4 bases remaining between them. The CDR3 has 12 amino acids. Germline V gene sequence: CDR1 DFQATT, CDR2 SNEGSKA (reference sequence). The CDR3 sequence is CSARGPNTEAFF. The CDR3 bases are TGCAGTGCTAGAGGTCCGAACACTGAAGCTTTCTTT.

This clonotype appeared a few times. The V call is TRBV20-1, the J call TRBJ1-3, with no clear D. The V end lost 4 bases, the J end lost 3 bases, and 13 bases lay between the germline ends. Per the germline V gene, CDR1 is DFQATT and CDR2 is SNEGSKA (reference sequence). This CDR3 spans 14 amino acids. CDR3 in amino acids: CSATLPGSGNTIYF. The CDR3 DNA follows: TGCAGTGCTACCCTCCCCGGTAGTGGAAACACCATATATTTT.

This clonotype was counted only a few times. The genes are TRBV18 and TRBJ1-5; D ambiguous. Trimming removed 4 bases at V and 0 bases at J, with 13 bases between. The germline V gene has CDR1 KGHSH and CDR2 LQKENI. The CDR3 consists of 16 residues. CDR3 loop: CASSLSTGNSNQPQHF. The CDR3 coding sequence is TGTGCCAGCTCACTCTCGACTGGAAATAGCAATCAGCCCCAGCATTTT.

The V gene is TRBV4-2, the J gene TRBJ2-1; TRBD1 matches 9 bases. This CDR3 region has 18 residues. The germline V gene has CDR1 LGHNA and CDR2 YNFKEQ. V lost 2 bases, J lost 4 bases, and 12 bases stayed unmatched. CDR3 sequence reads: CASSQKAGGTGKYNEQFF. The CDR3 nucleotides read TGTGCCAGCAGCCAAAAAGCTGGCGGGACAGGGAAATACAATGAGCAGTTCTTC.

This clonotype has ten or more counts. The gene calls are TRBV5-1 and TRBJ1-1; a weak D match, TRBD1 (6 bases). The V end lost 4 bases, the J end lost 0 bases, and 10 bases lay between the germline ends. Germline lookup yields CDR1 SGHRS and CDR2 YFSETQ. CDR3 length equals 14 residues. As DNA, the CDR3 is TGCGCCAGCAGCGCAGGACAGATGAACACTGAAGCTTTCTTT. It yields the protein CASSAGQMNTEAFF.

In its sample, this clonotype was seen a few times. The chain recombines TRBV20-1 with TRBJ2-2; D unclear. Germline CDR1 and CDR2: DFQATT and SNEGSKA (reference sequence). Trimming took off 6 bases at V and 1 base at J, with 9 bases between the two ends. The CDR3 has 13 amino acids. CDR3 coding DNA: TGCAGTGCCCTGAAGGGGAACACCGGGGAGCTGTTTTTT. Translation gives CSALKGNTGELFF.

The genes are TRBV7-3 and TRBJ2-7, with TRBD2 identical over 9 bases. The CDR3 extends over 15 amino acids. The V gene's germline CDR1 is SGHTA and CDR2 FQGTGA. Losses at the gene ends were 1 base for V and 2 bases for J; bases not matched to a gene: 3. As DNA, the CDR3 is TGTGCCAGCAGCTTAAAGGCGGGGGGGCCCTACGAGCAGTACTTC. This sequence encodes CASSLKAGGPYEQYF. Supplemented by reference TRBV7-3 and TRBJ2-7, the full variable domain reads GAGVSQTPSNKVTEKGKYVELRCDPISGHTALYWYRQSLGQGPEFLIYFQGTGAADDSGLPNDRFFAVRPEGSVSTLKIQRTERGDSAVYLCASSLKAGGPYEQYFGPGTRLTVT.

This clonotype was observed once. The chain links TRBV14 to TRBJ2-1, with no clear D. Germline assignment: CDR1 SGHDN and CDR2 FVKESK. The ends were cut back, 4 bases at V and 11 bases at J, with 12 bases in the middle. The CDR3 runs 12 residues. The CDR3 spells CASSPSGHQQFF. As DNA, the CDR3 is TGTGCCAGCAGCCCCTCCGGCCATCAGCAGTTCTTC.